This T cell receptor beta chain appears in the sequencing data of a study of T-cell memory formation after mild COVID-19. MiXCR, run by TCRdb on the 5' RACE reads, gives a single entry per CDR3 protein. The data contain roughly 610,000 distinct CDR3 sequences, roughly 17% of them singletons. Germline CDR1 SGHRS, CDR2 YFSETQ. The trim removed 7 bases at V and 4 bases at J, leaving 14 bases unmatched. The CDR3 is 15 amino acids. The rearrangement uses TRBV5-1 and TRBJ2-7; 7 bases line up with TRBD1. This TCR came from an adult woman who had mild COVID-19 (a few samples of this study predate the infection). Cell type and time point are not known. The specimen sequenced was PBMCs or a T cell subset sorted from them (not recorded which). The CDR3 sequence is CASSRGEGAKYEQYF. CDR3 sequence (DNA): TGCGCCAGCTCTCGTGGAGAGGGGGCAAAGTACGAGCAGTACTTC.